This TCR beta chain comes out of a study of shared clonotypes between healthy human individuals. About the study: Plates per donor: three CD4 naive, three CD4 memory, two CD8 naive, one CD8 memory.

The assay was immunoSEQ multiplex PCR, and TCRdb's table has in-frame clones only and misses some. This sample has millions of clones, with 85% to 95% found just once. Trimming took off 5 bases at V and 2 bases at J, with 16 bases between the two ends. CDR1 is SNHLY and CDR2 is FYNNEI in the germline V gene. This CDR3 comprises 16 residues. Findings and caveats of the study: Sampling covered blood only; tissue repertoires likely differ. Around 4.9% of naive CD4 clonotypes were shared across a handful of donors.

Subsets obtained from CD4+ cells comprised CD45RA+ naive and CD45RA-negative memory cells. As to this clone: Its cognate antigen is unknown.

The sequence was collected from a man between 18 and 35 years old in good health. The chain has TRBV2 and TRBJ1-5; D possibly corresponds to TRBD1 (6 bases). The sequencing input was naive CD4+ T cells sorted from blood. Documented subset: CD45RA+ positively selected. The CDR3: CASSHRDFLGNQPQHF. As DNA, the CDR3 is TGTGCCAGCAGTCACAGGGACTTCCTCGGCAATCAGCCCCAGCATTTT.